This is a list of T cell receptor beta chains from one sample in a study of cytomegalovirus exposure and HLA in healthy donors. Measured with immunoSEQ multiplex PCR; TCRdb has only the in-frame clones, and not every one. In the table there are more than 140,000 clones, 60% to 80% of which are singletons. Sequencing used PBMCs. All receptors come from a male donor in good health and CMV-seronegative. Both conserved end residues are part of each CDR3. D genes are given only for firm matches.

CDR3aa: CASSQGLQGFTQYF
len: 14
v_gene: TRBV14
d_gene: NA

CDR3aa: CASRSVGASGYTF
len: 13
v_gene: TRBV9
d_gene: NA

CDR3aa: CAWSLSGANVLTF
len: 13
v_gene: TRBV30
d_gene: NA

CDR3aa: CASSLASREDGYTF
len: 14
v_gene: TRBV7-2
d_gene: NA

CDR3aa: CASSVVGQSNYGYTF
len: 15
v_gene: TRBV9
d_gene: NA

CDR3aa: CASSLNPQGGFEQYF
len: 15
v_gene: TRBV7-9
d_gene: NA

CDR3aa: CASSPIPDRNTEAFF
len: 15
v_gene: TRBV7-9
d_gene: NA

CDR3aa: CASSLAGESYEQYF
len: 14
v_gene: TRBV7-6
d_gene: TRBD2

CDR3aa: CASSPTRTGTNTEAFF
len: 16
v_gene: TRBV27
d_gene: TRBD1

CDR3aa: CSFQGAGAFF
len: 10
v_gene: TRBV29-1
d_gene: TRBD1

CDR3aa: CASSTGLSGNIQYF
len: 14
v_gene: TRBV6-5
d_gene: TRBD2

CDR3aa: CAWRAPIRVLYGYTF
len: 15
v_gene: TRBV30
d_gene: NA

CDR3aa: CASGSSGGGTDTQYF
len: 15
v_gene: TRBV2
d_gene: TRBD2

CDR3aa: CASSVVGGETQYF
len: 13
v_gene: TRBV9
d_gene: NA

CDR3aa: CAWSGKGGFKETQYF
len: 15
v_gene: TRBV30
d_gene: NA

CDR3aa: CASSLVSGGELNYGYTF
len: 17
v_gene: TRBV5-1
d_gene: TRBD1

CDR3aa: CASSQNRSPNQPQHF
len: 15
v_gene: TRBV4-2
d_gene: NA

CDR3aa: CASSPEGSNQPQHF
len: 14
v_gene: TRBV27
d_gene: NA

CDR3aa: CSVERGSFNEQFF
len: 13
v_gene: TRBV29-1
d_gene: NA

CDR3aa: CASSYGGLRNEQFF
len: 14
v_gene: TRBV5-1
d_gene: NA

CDR3aa: CASSLSRTEAQHF
len: 13
v_gene: TRBV27
d_gene: NA

CDR3aa: CASSIGTSGSNEQFF
len: 15
v_gene: TRBV19
d_gene: TRBD2

CDR3aa: CASSLKGGKSYNEQFF
len: 16
v_gene: TRBV11-2
d_gene: NA

CDR3aa: CSVFWDRGYEKLFF
len: 14
v_gene: TRBV29-1
d_gene: TRBD1

CDR3aa: CATAYGEPSTDTQYF
len: 15
v_gene: TRBV19
d_gene: NA

CDR3aa: CASSIVRGAPNTIYF
len: 15
v_gene: TRBV19
d_gene: NA

CDR3aa: CASSTQGYGTEAFF
len: 14
v_gene: TRBV5-1
d_gene: NA

CDR3aa: CASSSQVNYGYTF
len: 13
v_gene: TRBV7-2
d_gene: NA

CDR3aa: CASSPWRTGAYLGGTEAFF
len: 19
v_gene: TRBV5-1
d_gene: TRBD1

CDR3aa: CASSLSFGREQYF
len: 13
v_gene: TRBV7-2
d_gene: NA

CDR3aa: CASSQGDQLGQGEGLQHF
len: 18
v_gene: TRBV4-2
d_gene: TRBD1

CDR3aa: CASSLGLEQGRETQYF
len: 16
v_gene: TRBV7-8
d_gene: NA

CDR3aa: CASSYRDRGNYGYTF
len: 15
v_gene: TRBV6-5
d_gene: TRBD1

CDR3aa: CASSPSGSGDSPLHF
len: 15
v_gene: TRBV6-5
d_gene: NA

CDR3aa: CASRPGLVEKLFF
len: 13
v_gene: TRBV2
d_gene: NA

CDR3aa: CASAPASAGYNEQFF
len: 15
v_gene: TRBV5-1
d_gene: TRBD2

CDR3aa: CASGPGGTDTQYF
len: 13
v_gene: TRBV11-2
d_gene: NA

CDR3aa: CASSLGQGSSYEQYF
len: 15
v_gene: TRBV7-9
d_gene: NA

CDR3aa: CASSRQLSSGNTIYF
len: 15
v_gene: TRBV19
d_gene: NA

CDR3aa: CASSLRGEKLFF
len: 12
v_gene: TRBV11-2
d_gene: NA

CDR3aa: CASSSGTGAFNQPQHF
len: 16
v_gene: TRBV5-1
d_gene: TRBD1

CDR3aa: CASSPVTGVEGKLFF
len: 15
v_gene: TRBV5-1
d_gene: TRBD1

CDR3aa: CASFNRDRAEAFF
len: 13
v_gene: TRBV19
d_gene: TRBD1

CDR3aa: CARTSGRAEDTQYF
len: 14
v_gene: TRBV30
d_gene: TRBD2

CDR3aa: CASSHKSGGRETQYF
len: 15
v_gene: TRBV7-2
d_gene: TRBD2

CDR3aa: CASSSGPPGTTQETQYF
len: 17
v_gene: TRBV7-3
d_gene: TRBD2

CDR3aa: CASSPHPWASGGAVTQTDTQYF
len: 22
v_gene: TRBV7-3
d_gene: TRBD2

CDR3aa: CSSSSPAGETQYF
len: 13
v_gene: TRBV7-9
d_gene: TRBD2

CDR3aa: CASSFEGGGYGYTF
len: 14
v_gene: TRBV5-1
d_gene: NA

CDR3aa: CASRTGLAGGTSSYNEQFF
len: 19
v_gene: TRBV5-4
d_gene: TRBD2

CDR3aa: CASAWTGYSPLHF
len: 13
v_gene: TRBV12-5
d_gene: TRBD1

CDR3aa: CASSLSAGSIANYGYTF
len: 17
v_gene: TRBV27
d_gene: NA

CDR3aa: CASDPGTANYGYTF
len: 14
v_gene: TRBV30
d_gene: TRBD1

CDR3aa: CASSGKGGVSTDTQYF
len: 16
v_gene: TRBV9
d_gene: NA

CDR3aa: CASSQARGLNEQYF
len: 14
v_gene: TRBV4-1
d_gene: TRBD1